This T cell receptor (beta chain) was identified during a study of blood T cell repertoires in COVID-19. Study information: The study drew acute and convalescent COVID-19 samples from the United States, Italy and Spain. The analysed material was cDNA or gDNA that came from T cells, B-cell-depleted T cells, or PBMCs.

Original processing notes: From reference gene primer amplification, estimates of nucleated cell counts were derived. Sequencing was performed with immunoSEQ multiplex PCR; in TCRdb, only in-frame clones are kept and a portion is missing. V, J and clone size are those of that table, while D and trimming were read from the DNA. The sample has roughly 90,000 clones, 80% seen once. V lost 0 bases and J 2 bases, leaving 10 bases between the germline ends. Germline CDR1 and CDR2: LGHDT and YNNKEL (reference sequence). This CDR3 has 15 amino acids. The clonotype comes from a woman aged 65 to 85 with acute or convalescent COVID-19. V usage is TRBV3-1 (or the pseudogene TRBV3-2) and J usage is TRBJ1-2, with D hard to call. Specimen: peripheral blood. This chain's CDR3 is CASSQDAGSNYGYTF. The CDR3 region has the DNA TGTGCCAGCAGCCAAGATGCGGGGTCCAACTATGGCTACACCTTC.